This T cell receptor (beta chain) stems from a study of T cells after yellow fever vaccination. The V gene end was trimmed by 8 bases and the J gene end by 1 base; junction bases not matched to a gene: 14. Germline V gene lookup returns CDR1 SGHTA and CDR2 FQGTGA. This CDR3 is 17 amino acids long. TCRdb reprocessed the 5' RACE reads via MiXCR and lists one record per CDR3 protein. The data show 200,000 to 300,000 distinct CDR3 sequences, 6.9% seen once. The chain joins TRBV7-3 to TRBJ1-3; 7 bases agree with TRBD1. The sequencing here drew on CD4+ T cells sorted from PBMCs, taken 15 days after the yellow fever booster vaccination. The clonotype was recovered from a man aged 25 to 40 who received the YFV17D yellow fever vaccine. The CDR3 bases are TGTGCCAGCGGCACTAATCGGGACAGCCTATCTGGAAACACCATATATTTT. This translates into CASGTNRDSLSGNTIYF.